The clone carrying this T cell receptor beta chain has only a few counts. The antigen is not known. In germline, CDR1 is SGHRS, CDR2 YFSETQ. With 2 bases removed from V and 2 bases from J, the gap between germline ends came to 10 bases. The CDR3 is made up of 14 amino acids. The authors made TCR cDNA by 5'RACE template switching, adding a universal primer site and UMIs. Each CDR3 protein gets one entry after TCRdb re-called the 5' RACE reads with MiXCR. This table has around 300,000 distinct CDR3 sequences, over 4% appearing once. These data are taken from a study of T cells after yellow fever vaccination. Study-level background: With SMART-Seq v4 Ultra Low Input, the fractions containing low cell numbers were prepared. Overall study results and limits: Booster sampling recovered most clones from primary vaccination (nearly 98% CD4, over 75% CD8). A minor fraction of clonotypes spanned both CD4 and CD8 compartments.

The V call is TRBV5-1, the J call TRBJ2-5; tentatively, D is TRBD2 (5 bases). This sequence originates from a man aged 18 to 29 who received the YFV17D yellow fever vaccine. Sample: PBMCs, taken 5 days after the yellow fever booster vaccination. For the CDR3, the DNA is TGCGCCAGCAGCTTCTGGACTCTGCAAGAGACCCAGTACTTC. It yields the protein CASSFWTLQETQYF.